Listed here is a single TCR beta chain. Its target is unknown. The CDR3 is made up of 18 amino acids. Germline CDR1 and CDR2: SGHRS and YFSETQ. J gave up 5 bases and V 2 bases, and 10 bases lay outside the gene matches. This sample is drawn from a study of neoadjuvant anti-PD-1 for oral cavity cancer. As for the study in general: Patients without progression got a fourth dose around day 43. Study conclusions and caveats: TCR analyses covered only three patients per response group.

Most PBMC samples had around 480 ng input DNA in six replicates. Clones were read by immunoSEQ multiplex PCR, and TCRdb kept only the in-frame ones, dropping some. The sample carries around 60,000 clones, roughly 84% recorded once. PBMCs were not maintained or expanded in culture before analysis. The sequencing here drew on PBMCs, taken before nivolumab (anti-PD-1) treatment. The TCR originated in a person between 40 and 85 years old with oral cavity squamous cell carcinoma. The chain is built from TRBV5-1 and TRBJ1-6; 10 positions match TRBD1. CDR3 bases: TGCGCCAGCAGCTTACAATACCGGGACAGGGGAAATAATTCACCCCTCCACTTT. Its translation is CASSLQYRDRGNNSPLHF.